The 17 T cell receptor beta chains presented below share a single source sample, sequenced in a study of identical twins. TCRdb analysed the 5' RACE reads with MiXCR anew, one entry per CDR3 protein. The sample has roughly 1,500,000 distinct CDR3 sequences; about 30% are singletons. The specimen sequenced was cord blood. The receptors here all came from a newborn girl in good health.

This chain joins TRBV20-1 and TRBJ2-3, with 8 bases identical to TRBD2. The germline gives CDR1 DFQATT, CDR2 SNEGSKA (reference sequence). This CDR3 contains 12 residues. Here the CDR3 reads CSPGGRTDTQYF. CDR3 nucleotide sequence: TGCAGCCCGGGGGGGCGGACAGATACGCAGTATTTT.

V usage is TRBV5-6 and J usage is TRBJ2-1; D unresolved. Looked up from germline, CDR1 is SGHDT and CDR2 is YYEEEE. The CDR3 covers 15 residues. The V end lost 4 bases, the J end lost 0 bases, and 11 bases lay between the germline ends. This chain's CDR3 is CASSRNSLSYNEQFF. The CDR3 coding sequence is TGTGCCAGCAGCCGCAACTCCCTCTCCTACAATGAGCAGTTCTTC.

V and J are TRBV20-1 and TRBJ2-3; 9 nucleotides match TRBD1. The CDR3 runs to 15 residues. J lost 7 bases, V lost 2 bases, and 10 bases had no gene match. The germline CDR1 and CDR2 sequences are DFQATT and SNEGSKA (reference sequence). CDR3 region: CSARRGQGRTYTQYF. DNA of the CDR3: TGCAGTGCTAGACGAGGACAGGGGAGGACATATACGCAGTATTTT.

In its sample, this clonotype was seen a few times. The J gene is TRBJ1-2, the V gene TRBV24-1; D uncertain. V gave up 0 bases and J gave up 4 bases, with 11 bases separating them. CDR1 and CDR2 from the germline V gene are KGHDR and SFDVKD. CDR3 length: 15 residues. CDR3 bases: TGTGCCACCAGTGATTTGCCGGCCAGGCTCTATGGCTACACCTTC. The encoded protein is CATSDLPARLYGYTF.

This clonotype was recorded a few times. V gene TRBV6-6 combines with J gene TRBJ1-2; unclear D gene. This CDR3 spans 15 amino acids. Trimming took off 0 bases at V and 1 base at J, with 9 bases between the two ends. Germline CDR1 is MNHNY and CDR2 is SVGAGI (reference sequence). The chain's CDR3 is CASSYSNPVNYGYTF. In DNA, the CDR3 is TGTGCCAGCAGTTACTCGAATCCGGTTAACTATGGCTACACCTTC.

This clonotype has only one observation. The rearrangement links TRBV15 to TRBJ1-1; D not resolved. Germline assignment: CDR1 LNHNV and CDR2 YYDKDF (reference sequence). V lost 0 bases and J 10 bases, leaving 15 bases between the germline ends. The CDR3 extends over 14 amino acids. CDR3 DNA: TGTGCCACCAGCAGAGAAGAGGGAGGTATGGGAGCTTTCTTT. Encoded protein: CATSREEGGMGAFF.

In its sample, this clonotype was seen a few times. The rearrangement links TRBV20-1 to TRBJ1-2; D remains unclear. There are 11 residues in the CDR3. Germline V gives CDR1 DFQATT, CDR2 SNEGSKA (reference sequence). Trimming shortened V by 7 bases and J by 8 bases, and 14 bases separated the two germline ends. CDR3 loop: CSGKRSLGYTF. As DNA, the CDR3 is TGCAGTGGAAAGCGGTCCCTGGGCTACACCTTC.

The chain has TRBV4-1 and TRBJ2-7, with D possibly being TRBD1 or TRBD2 (5 bases each). V was shortened by 1 base and J by 1 base, with 20 bases between the two germline ends. Germline values: CDR1 MGHRA, CDR2 YSYEKL. There are 18 residues in the CDR3. CDR3 bases: TGCGCCAGCAGCCAAGGTTTCGCGTTCCGGGGCCGATCCTACGAGCAGTACTTC. This encodes CASSQGFAFRGRSYEQYF.

This clonotype occurred once. The chain couples TRBV25-1 to TRBJ2-1; a possible D gene is TRBD2 (6 bases). From germline, CDR1 is MGHDK and CDR2 SYGVNS. The V end was cut by 9 bases, the J end by 4 bases, with 13 bases between. This CDR3 comprises 13 residues. For the CDR3, the DNA is TGTGCCAGTCGGGAGACTCTTTACAATGAGCAGTTCTTC. Translating gives CASRETLYNEQFF.

This clonotype was found a few times. The chain joins TRBV20-1 to TRBJ2-7, with a tentative D call TRBD1 (5 bases). V lost 6 bases and J lost 0, with 15 bases in between. The CDR3 sequence is 14 residues long. Germline assignment: CDR1 DFQATT and CDR2 SNEGSKA (reference sequence). The CDR3 spells CSARVRQTSYEQYF. The CDR3 DNA reads as TGCAGTGCCCGAGTGAGACAGACCTCCTACGAGCAGTACTTC.

The chain recombines TRBV5-1 with TRBJ2-3; 7 nucleotides agree with TRBD1. The J segment lost 5 bases and the V segment lost 4 bases, leaving 10 bases of the junction unmatched. Germline values: CDR1 SGHRS, CDR2 YFSETQ. The CDR3 is 15 residues long. The CDR3 nucleotides read TGCGCCAGCAGCCTGGGACAGTCCCTCGAAGATACGCAGTATTTT. It codes for CASSLGQSLEDTQYF.

In regard to this clonotype: Its ends do not fully match the called genes, so a read error is possible. CDR3 loop: CASSGFGIDTQYF. CDR3 bases: TGCGCCAGCAGTGGATTCGGGATCGATACGCAGTATTTT. The gene calls are TRBV2 and TRBJ2-3; TRBD2 might be the D (5 bases). Germline CDR1 reads SNHLY; CDR2 reads FYNNEI. The CDR3 extends over 13 amino acids.

CDR3 DNA sequence: TGTGCCAGCAGTGAGGTGGGGCAGGGCAATGAGCAGTTCTTC. This sequence encodes CASSEVGQGNEQFF. The gene calls are TRBV2 and TRBJ2-1; tentatively, D is TRBD1 (5 bases). Trimming cost V 3 bases and J 6 bases, with 12 bases left between them. The CDR3 has 14 amino acids. CDR1 is SNHLY, CDR2 FYNNEI, per germline.

This clonotype was seen more than once but under ten times. This sequence joins TRBV2 and TRBJ1-2; D is ambiguous. Trimming removed 4 bases from V and 6 bases from J, with 12 bases in between. This CDR3 region has 13 residues. The germline gives CDR1 SNHLY, CDR2 FYNNEI. CDR3 amino acids: CASSATSGNGYTF. CDR3 nucleotide sequence: TGTGCCAGCAGTGCGACGTCAGGAAATGGCTACACCTTC.

About this clonotype: One junction end does not reproduce the germline sequence, and a read error may be involved. V gene TRBV18 combines with J gene TRBJ1-1, with 7 bases that match TRBD1. Germline CDR1 KGHSH, CDR2 LQKENI. The CDR3 spans 14 residues. CDR3 region: CTSSSGQLNTEAFF. CDR3 sequence (DNA): TGTACCAGCTCATCGGGACAGCTGAACACTGAAGCTTTCTTT.

This clonotype was observed many times. CDR3 DNA sequence: TGTGCCAGCACCCTAACGGGGGAAGAGACCCAGTACTTC. Protein product: CASTLTGEETQYF. The chain has TRBV3-1 and TRBJ2-5; maybe TRBD2 (6 bases). CDR1 and CDR2 from the germline V gene are LGHDT and YNNKEL (reference sequence). This CDR3 spans 13 amino acids. Trimming pared 7 bases from V and 3 bases from J, leaving 12 bases between.

The chain recombines TRBV4-1 with TRBJ2-7; 9 nucleotides agree with TRBD2. J gave up 7 bases and V 3 bases, and 13 bases lay outside the gene matches. This CDR3 comprises 16 residues. Germline CDR1 reads MGHRA; CDR2 reads YSYEKL. The chain's CDR3 is CASSHAGGEIYNEQYF. As DNA, the CDR3 is TGCGCCAGCAGCCACGCGGGGGGGGAGATATACAATGAGCAGTACTTC.